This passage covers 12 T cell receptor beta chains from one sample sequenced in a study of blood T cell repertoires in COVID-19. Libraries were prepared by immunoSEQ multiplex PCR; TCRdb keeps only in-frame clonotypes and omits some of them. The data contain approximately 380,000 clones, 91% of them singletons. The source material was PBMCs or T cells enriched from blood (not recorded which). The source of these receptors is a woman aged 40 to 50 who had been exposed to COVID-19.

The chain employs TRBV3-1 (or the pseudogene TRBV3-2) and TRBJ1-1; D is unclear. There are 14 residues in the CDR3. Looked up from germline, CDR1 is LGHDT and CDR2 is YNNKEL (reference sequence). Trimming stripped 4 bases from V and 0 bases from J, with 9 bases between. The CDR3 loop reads CASSPSRVNTEAFF. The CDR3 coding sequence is TGTGCCAGCAGCCCATCGAGGGTGAACACTGAAGCTTTCTTT.

CDR3 protein: CASRLAGSSTDTQYF. The CDR3 DNA reads TGTGCCAGCAGACTAGCGGGGTCTAGCACAGATACGCAGTATTTT. The chain uses TRBV6-5 and TRBJ2-3; 10 nucleotides agree with TRBD2. Germline values: CDR1 MNHEY, CDR2 SVGAGI. The CDR3 runs 15 residues. V shed 6 bases, J shed 0 bases, and the junction held 3 bases outside the gene matches.

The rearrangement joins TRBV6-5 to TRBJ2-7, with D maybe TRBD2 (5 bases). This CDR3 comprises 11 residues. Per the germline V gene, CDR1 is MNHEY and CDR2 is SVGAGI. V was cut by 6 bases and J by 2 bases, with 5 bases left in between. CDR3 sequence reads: CASRRAYEQYF. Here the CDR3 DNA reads TGTGCCAGCAGGAGGGCCTACGAGCAGTACTTC.

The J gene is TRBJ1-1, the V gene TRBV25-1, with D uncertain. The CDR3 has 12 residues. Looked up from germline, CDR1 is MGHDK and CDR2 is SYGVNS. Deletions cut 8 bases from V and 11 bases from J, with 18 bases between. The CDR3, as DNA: TGTGCCAGCGAAGGCGTGGGCGCCCTCGCTTTCTTT. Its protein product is CASEGVGALAFF.

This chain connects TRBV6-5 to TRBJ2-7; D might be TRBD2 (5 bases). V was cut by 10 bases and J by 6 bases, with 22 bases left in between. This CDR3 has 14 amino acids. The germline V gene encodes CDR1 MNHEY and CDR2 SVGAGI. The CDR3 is CATIGLVGEGEQYF. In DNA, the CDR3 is TGTGCCACAATTGGCCTGGTCGGCGAGGGCGAGCAGTACTTC.

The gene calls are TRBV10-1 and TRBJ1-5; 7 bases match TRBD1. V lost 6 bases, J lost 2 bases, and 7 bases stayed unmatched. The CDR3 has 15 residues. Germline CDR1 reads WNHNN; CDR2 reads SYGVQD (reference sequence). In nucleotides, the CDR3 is TGCGCCAGCAGGGCCCAAGACAGGGGCAATCAGCCCCAGCATTTT. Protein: CASRAQDRGNQPQHF.

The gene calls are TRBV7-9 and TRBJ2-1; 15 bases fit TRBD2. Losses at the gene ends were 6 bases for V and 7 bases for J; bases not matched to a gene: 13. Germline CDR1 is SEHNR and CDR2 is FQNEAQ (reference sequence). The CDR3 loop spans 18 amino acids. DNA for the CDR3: TGTGCCAGCAGTCCTCCGGGACTAGCGGGGGGAACCGGGAATGAGCAGTTCTTC. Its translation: CASSPPGLAGGTGNEQFF. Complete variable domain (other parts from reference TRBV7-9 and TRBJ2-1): DTGVSQNPRHKITKRGQNVTFRCDPISEHNRLYWYRQTLGQGPEFLTYFQNEAQLEKSRLLSDRFSAERPKGSFSTLEIQRTEQGDSAMYLCASSPPGLAGGTGNEQFFGPGTRLTVL.

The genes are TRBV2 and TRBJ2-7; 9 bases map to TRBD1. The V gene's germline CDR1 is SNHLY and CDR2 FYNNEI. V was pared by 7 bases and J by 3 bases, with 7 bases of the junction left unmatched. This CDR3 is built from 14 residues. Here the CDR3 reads CASTRDREVYEQYF. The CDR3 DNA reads TGTGCCAGCACCCGGGACAGGGAAGTCTACGAGCAGTACTTC.

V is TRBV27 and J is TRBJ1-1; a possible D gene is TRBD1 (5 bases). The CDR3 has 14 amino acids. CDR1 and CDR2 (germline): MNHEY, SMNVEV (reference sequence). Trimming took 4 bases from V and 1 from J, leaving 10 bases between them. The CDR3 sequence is CASSSPGGNTEAFF. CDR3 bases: TGTGCCAGCAGTTCCCCGGGGGGGAACACTGAAGCTTTCTTT.

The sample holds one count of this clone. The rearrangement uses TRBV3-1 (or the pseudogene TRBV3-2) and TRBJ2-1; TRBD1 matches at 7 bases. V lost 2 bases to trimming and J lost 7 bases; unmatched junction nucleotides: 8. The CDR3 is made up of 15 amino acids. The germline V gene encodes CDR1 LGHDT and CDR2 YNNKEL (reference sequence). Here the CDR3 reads CASSQTPGGGNEQFF. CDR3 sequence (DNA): TGTGCCAGCAGCCAAACTCCAGGGGGTGGAAATGAGCAGTTCTTC.

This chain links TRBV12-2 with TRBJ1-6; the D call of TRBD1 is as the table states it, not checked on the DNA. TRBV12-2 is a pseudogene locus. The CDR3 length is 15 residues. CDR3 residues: CASRSGQGANSPLHF. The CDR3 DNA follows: TGTGCAAGTCGCTCCGGACAGGGGGCTAACTCACCCCTCCACTTT.

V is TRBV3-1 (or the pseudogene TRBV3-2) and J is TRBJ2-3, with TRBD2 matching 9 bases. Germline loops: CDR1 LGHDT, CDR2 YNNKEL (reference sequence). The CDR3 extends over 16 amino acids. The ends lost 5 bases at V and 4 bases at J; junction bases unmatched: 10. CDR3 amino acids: CASSSTRRGGADTQYF. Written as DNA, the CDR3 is TGTGCCAGCAGCTCGACGAGGCGGGGGGGGGCAGATACGCAGTATTTT.